This T cell receptor (beta chain) was retrieved from a study of identical twins. TCRdb called the 5' RACE reads again in MiXCR, with one record for every CDR3 protein. This sample yields under 250,000 distinct CDR3 sequences, of which around 6.8% are seen a single time; less than 2% belongs to the top ten. This clonotype was counted many times. Its antigen is still unknown. The study's findings and limits: Fewer insertions were carried by abundant cord blood beta clonotypes, but none was seen in memory repertoires. Possibly, invariant MAIT and iNKT cells partly confounded zero-insertion analyses.

In germline, CDR1 is LGHNA, CDR2 YSLEER. Trimming left V 1 base short and J 4 bases short, with 10 bases between. The CDR3 covers 14 residues. These data were likewise used in another study, on yellow fever vaccine responses in identical twins.

Material: memory (CD45RO+) T cells sorted from blood. The receptor's source is a woman between 18 and 29 years old in good health. The chain has TRBV4-3 and TRBJ1-1; perhaps TRBD1 as D (5 bases). CDR3 amino acids: CASSQVGRGTEAFF. The DNA of the CDR3 is TGCGCCAGCAGCCAAGTAGGGAGGGGCACTGAAGCTTTCTTT.